The T cell receptor (beta chain) under discussion was sequenced for a study of blood T cells in healthy people across ages. The germline CDR1 and CDR2 sequences are SGHRS and YFSETQ. V lost 0 bases, J lost 5 bases, and 11 bases lay in between. There are 14 residues in the CDR3. Next came a second PCR, run for about 6 to 12 cycles, which used a sample-barcoded 5' primer along with a J-beta primer mix. The authors tagged each cDNA molecule using a template-switch adaptor with 12 random nucleotides. TCRdb re-derived calls from the 5' RACE reads in MiXCR, one entry per CDR3 protein. Of fewer than 1,000,000 distinct CDR3 sequences listed, 40% to 50% are singletons. This clonotype was seen a handful of times. Its antigen is not known. Findings and limits, study-wide: Both higher diversity and more naive CD4+ cells marked long-lived donors when set against aged donors. Researchers judged that diversity estimates from one million T cells fell short of true values. Without sorted subsets, naive and antigen-experienced compartments could not be conclusively compared.

The receptor was isolated from a man in his 60s in good health. This chain links TRBV5-1 with TRBJ2-5, with D perhaps TRBD2 (5 bases). The sequenced sample was blood. CDR3 sequence (DNA): TGCGCCAGCAGCTTGGCCACCACGGGGGAGACCCAGTACTTC. Amino acid sequence: CASSLATTGETQYF. Full variable domain (rest looked up from reference TRBV5-1 and TRBJ2-5): KAGVTQTPRYLIKTRGQQVTLSCSPISGHRSVSWYQQTPGQGLQFLFEYFSETQRNKGNFPGRFSGRQFSNSRSEMNVSTLELGDSALYLCASSLATTGETQYFGPGTRLLVL.